This record looks at one TCR beta chain sequence and its context. The germline gives CDR1 DFQATT, CDR2 SNEGSKA (reference sequence). This CDR3 comprises 13 residues. With 3 bases removed from V and 1 base from J, the gap between germline ends came to 9 bases. Primed by a sample-barcoded 5' primer and a J-beta primer mix, a second PCR proceeded for about 6 to 11 cycles. Via MiXCR, TCRdb re-called the 5' RACE reads, giving one row per CDR3 protein. Of 780,000 or so distinct CDR3 sequences in the sample, just over 55% were seen once. The sample originates from a study of blood T cells in healthy people across ages.

The sequenced sample consisted of blood. The chain links TRBV20-1 to TRBJ1-2; D remains ambiguous. This clonotype was obtained from a middle-aged man in good health. The CDR3 protein is CSARKGSNYGYTF. For the CDR3, the DNA is TGCAGTGCTAGGAAGGGAAGTAACTATGGCTACACCTTC.